What follows are 2 T cell receptor beta chains derived from one specimen sequenced in a study of cytomegalovirus exposure and HLA in healthy donors. Amplification used 60 Vbeta primers and 13 Jbeta primers. Assay: immunoSEQ multiplex PCR; the TCRdb copy retains only in-frame clones and omits some. This sample has about 98,000 clones; roughly 76% occur once, and the top ten carry 2% to 2.5%. Sequencing input: PBMCs. The source of these receptors is a man aged 50 to 60 in good health and CMV-seronegative.

This chain links TRBV19 with TRBJ1-4; D might be TRBD1 (5 bases). V gave up 11 bases and J gave up 3 bases, with 13 bases separating them. The CDR3 extends over 13 amino acids. Per the germline V gene, CDR1 is LNHDA and CDR2 is SQIVND (reference sequence). CDR3 loop: CAVAQVSNEKLFF. In DNA, the CDR3 is TGTGCCGTGGCACAGGTATCTAATGAAAAACTGTTTTTT.

This clone was detected only once. J is TRBJ2-7 and V is TRBV5-1; the D gene is possibly TRBD2 (6 bases). The V gene lost 1 base and the J gene lost 4 bases, with 9 bases spanning the gap. The CDR3 is 13 amino acids. The germline V gene has CDR1 SGHRS and CDR2 YFSETQ. The CDR3 loop reads CASSLMAGYEQYF. The CDR3 region has the DNA TGCGCCAGCAGCTTGATGGCGGGGTACGAGCAGTACTTC.